A single sample gave rise to the 21 T cell receptor beta chains below, sequenced in a study of T cells after yellow fever vaccination. TCRdb reprocessed the 5' RACE reads via MiXCR and lists one record per CDR3 protein. The table shows 300,000 to 400,000 distinct CDR3 sequences, with about 10% occurring only once. The sample was CD4+ T cells sorted from PBMCs, taken 45 days after the yellow fever booster vaccination. These receptors were collected from a man younger than 30 who received the YFV17D yellow fever vaccine.

This clonotype was observed a handful of times. The chain couples TRBV20-1 to TRBJ2-3, with 13 bases matching TRBD2. The germline gives CDR1 DFQATT, CDR2 SNEGSKA (reference sequence). J was trimmed by 6 bases and V by 6 bases; bases with no gene match: 24. CDR3 length: 20 amino acids. The CDR3 is CSAEPMTSGGTSILGDTQYF. The DNA for the CDR3 is TGCAGTGCCGAACCGATGACTAGCGGGGGGACCTCGATCCTGGGGGATACGCAGTATTTT.

This clonotype was observed a handful of times. The CDR3 is CASRDGQYNEQFF. As DNA, the CDR3 is TGTGCTAGCCGAGACGGGCAATACAATGAGCAGTTCTTC. The chain has TRBV12-5 and TRBJ2-1, with D hard to call. The germline V gene has CDR1 LGHNT and CDR2 FRNRAP. The V end lost 9 bases, the J end lost 4 bases, and 13 bases lay between the germline ends. The CDR3 covers 13 residues.

The chain uses TRBV18 and TRBJ2-5, with 7 bases fitting TRBD2. CDR1 is KGHSH, CDR2 LQKENI, per germline. V dropped 1 base and J dropped 5; count of bases not matched to a gene: 4. The CDR3 is 14 residues long. CDR3 DNA: TGTGCCAGCTCACCACGGACTAGGATTGAGACCCAGTACTTC. As protein: CASSPRTRIETQYF.

This clonotype was picked up a small number of times. V and J are TRBV5-1 and TRBJ2-2; TRBD2 is a possible D gene (5 bases). This CDR3 has 14 amino acids. The V and J ends lost 0 bases and 7 bases respectively, with 10 bases between them. Germline values: CDR1 SGHRS, CDR2 YFSETQ. CDR3 region: CASSLERSGGELFF. CDR3 nucleotides: TGCGCCAGCAGCTTGGAGCGGTCCGGCGGGGAGCTGTTTTTT.

This clonotype appeared a few times. This chain connects TRBV4-2 to TRBJ2-7; a weak D match, TRBD2 (6 bases). The CDR3 spans 15 residues. CDR1 and CDR2 from the germline V gene are LGHNA and YNFKEQ. Trimming removed 5 bases at V and 2 bases at J, with 16 bases between. The CDR3 is CASSSPGGPTYEQYF. DNA of the CDR3: TGTGCCAGCAGCTCACCCGGGGGACCCACCTACGAGCAGTACTTC.

The chain uses TRBV12-3 or TRBV12-4 and TRBJ2-7; the D call may be TRBD1 or TRBD2 (6 bases each). V lost 6 bases, J lost 3 bases, and 9 bases lay in between. CDR3 length equals 12 residues. The CDR3 nucleotides are TGTGCCAGCAGGAAGGGGGGCTACGAGCAGTACTTC. This sequence encodes CASRKGGYEQYF.

V gene TRBV7-8 combines with J gene TRBJ2-2, with D tentatively TRBD2 (5 bases). The ends were cut back, 6 bases at V and 4 bases at J, with 12 bases in the middle. Germline assignment: CDR1 SGHVS and CDR2 FQNEAQ. The CDR3 loop spans 14 amino acids. The CDR3 DNA reads as TGTGCCAGCAGGAGGGTAGCGAGCACCGGGGAGCTGTTTTTT. It specifies CASRRVASTGELFF. Variable domain in full (rest from reference TRBV7-8 and TRBJ2-2): GAGVSQSPRYKVAKRGQDVALRCDPISGHVSLFWYQQALGQGPEFLTYFQNEAQLDKSGLPSDRFFAERPEGSVSTLKIQRTQQEDSAVYLCASRRVASTGELFFGEGSRLTVL.

The rearrangement uses TRBV10-3 and TRBJ1-5, with D possibly matching TRBD1 (5 bases). The CDR3 sequence is 14 residues long. CDR1 and CDR2 from the germline V gene are ENHRY and SYGVKD. Trimming removed 2 bases at V and 8 bases at J, with 13 bases between. As DNA, the CDR3 is TGTGCCATCAGTGAGAGGGGATTTAATGAGCCCCAGCATTTT. This codes for CAISERGFNEPQHF.

This clonotype was picked up many times. The chain combines TRBV20-1 with TRBJ1-1; D is ambiguous. CDR3 length: 14 residues. Trimming took off 3 bases at V and 4 bases at J, with 15 bases between the two ends. Per germline, CDR1 DFQATT and CDR2 SNEGSKA (reference sequence). The CDR3 loop is CSASRARASTEAFF. Here the CDR3 DNA reads TGCAGTGCTAGTCGGGCTAGGGCGTCCACTGAAGCTTTCTTT.

This clonotype was seen at least ten times. V is TRBV7-2 and J is TRBJ1-6, with D unresolved. This CDR3 is built from 14 residues. V lost 4 bases, J lost 8 bases, and 12 bases lay in between. Germline V gene sequence: CDR1 SGHTA, CDR2 FQGNSA. CDR3 sequence reads: CASSWVTVDSPLHF. The DNA for the CDR3 is TGTGCCAGCAGCTGGGTTACAGTGGATTCACCCCTCCACTTT.

This clonotype was counted many times. The CDR3 nucleotides are TGTGCCAGCCTTGGAGGAGCCGGCGGAGAGCAGTACTTC. Translation: CASLGGAGGEQYF. V gene TRBV6-5 combines with J gene TRBJ2-7, with D maybe TRBD2 (5 bases). Germline CDR1 reads MNHEY; CDR2 reads SVGAGI. Trimming left V 8 bases short and J 7 bases short, with 18 bases between. The CDR3 has 13 residues.

The chain uses TRBV9 and TRBJ2-2; 10 bases line up with TRBD2. CDR3 size: 16 residues. CDR1 SGDLS and CDR2 YYNGEE come from the germline V gene. The V segment lost 3 bases and the J segment 7 bases; nucleotides outside the gene matches: 9. The CDR3 spells CASSGERGGDHGELFF. CDR3 DNA: TGTGCCAGCAGCGGCGAGCGGGGGGGCGACCACGGGGAGCTGTTTTTT.

In this sample, this clonotype turned up a few times. The rearrangement links TRBV5-4 to TRBJ2-1; D gene unclear. Looked up from germline, CDR1 is SGHNT and CDR2 is YYREEE (reference sequence). The CDR3 sequence is 14 residues long. V was clipped by 1 base and J by 2 bases, with 7 bases between them. CDR3: CASSLTSAYNEQFF. In DNA form, the CDR3 reads TGTGCCAGCAGCTTGACCTCGGCCTACAATGAGCAGTTCTTC.

This rearrangement joins TRBV5-1 to TRBJ2-3; no reliable D call. Deletions cut 4 bases from V and 4 bases from J, with 7 bases between. Per the germline V gene, CDR1 is SGHRS and CDR2 is YFSETQ. The CDR3 runs 12 residues. Written as DNA, the CDR3 is TGCGCCAGCAGCCCGGAAGCAGATACGCAGTATTTT. Translated, it gives CASSPEADTQYF.

This chain links TRBV20-1 with TRBJ1-5, with D maybe TRBD1 (6 bases). Germline V lookup: CDR1 DFQATT, CDR2 SNEGSKA (reference sequence). This CDR3 has 14 amino acids. Trimming took 6 bases from V and 2 from J, leaving 14 bases between them. The CDR3 bases are TGCAGTGCCCGGGGGCAGGGTGGCAATCAGCCCCAGCATTTT. It is translated as CSARGQGGNQPQHF.

This clonotype was detected ten times or more. The chain uses TRBV7-2 and TRBJ2-2; D is ambiguous. The CDR3 is 12 amino acids. Per the germline V gene, CDR1 is SGHTA and CDR2 is FQGNSA. Trimming shortened V by 1 base and J by 7 bases, and 4 bases separated the two germline ends. The CDR3 loop reads CASSLDYGELFF. CDR3 bases: TGTGCCAGCAGCTTAGACTACGGGGAGCTGTTTTTT.

This clonotype was detected only a few times. The rearrangement links TRBV7-2 to TRBJ2-7; 10 bases map to TRBD2. CDR1 is SGHTA and CDR2 is FQGNSA in the germline V gene. The CDR3 has 15 residues. Trimming took 1 base from V and 7 from J; bases not matched to a gene: 7. For the CDR3, the DNA is TGTGCCAGCAGCTTAGATATAGCGGGGGGAAGGGAGCAGTACTTC. Encoded protein: CASSLDIAGGREQYF.

This sequence joins TRBV24-1 and TRBJ2-3, with a tentative D call TRBD1 (6 bases). This CDR3 spans 12 amino acids. V lost 9 bases, J lost 4 bases, and 10 bases lay in between. From germline, CDR1 is KGHDR and CDR2 SFDVKD. The CDR3, as DNA: TGTGCCACCGGACAGACGTCAGATACGCAGTATTTT. It yields the protein CATGQTSDTQYF.

V and J are TRBV12-3 or TRBV12-4 and TRBJ1-2; TRBD1 aligns across 7 bases. The CDR3 is made up of 13 amino acids. Unmatched junction bases numbered 6, after V lost 5 bases and J lost 6 bases. DNA for the CDR3: TGTGCCAGCAGTCTTCGGACAGGCCATGGCTACACCTTC. Translation: CASSLRTGHGYTF.

This clonotype has only a few counts. The chain has TRBV5-1 and TRBJ2-3, with 12 nucleotides matching TRBD2. This CDR3 comprises 16 residues. V shed 4 bases, J shed 5 bases, and the junction held 8 bases outside the gene matches. The germline gives CDR1 SGHRS, CDR2 YFSETQ. This CDR3 reads CASSALLAGGVDTQYF. In nucleotides, the CDR3 is TGCGCCAGCAGCGCCCTACTAGCGGGGGGAGTAGATACGCAGTATTTT.

This clonotype was detected many times. The rearrangement links TRBV4-3 to TRBJ2-1; D tentatively fits TRBD1 or TRBD2 (7 bases each). V was trimmed by 0 bases and J by 9 bases, leaving 21 bases between them. The CDR3 consists of 17 residues. CDR1 is LGHNA and CDR2 is YSLEER in the germline V gene. The DNA of the CDR3 is TGCGCCAGCAGCCAAGAAGTAGCAGGGGGGGTCTACGGTGAGCAGTTCTTC. Translated: CASSQEVAGGVYGEQFF.